Following are 3 T cell receptor beta chains from one sample sequenced in a study of blood T cell repertoires in COVID-19. The protocol was immunoSEQ multiplex PCR, while the TCRdb copy is restricted to in-frame clones and leaves out a portion. In the table there are some 200,000 clones, roughly nine tenths of which are singletons. The sample taken for sequencing was PBMCs or T cells enriched from blood (not recorded which). The receptor set was obtained from a woman aged 45-60 years in a cohort exposed to, infected with or recovered from COVID-19 (not recorded which).

This chain connects TRBV5-1 to TRBJ2-2; D is perhaps TRBD1 (6 bases). Trimming took 4 bases from V and 0 from J, leaving 16 bases between them. Germline CDR1 reads SGHRS; CDR2 reads YFSETQ. The CDR3 extends over 17 amino acids. CDR3 coding DNA: TGCGCCAGCAGCCACCAACCGGACAGCGCGAACACCGGGGAGCTGTTTTTT. Translating gives CASSHQPDSANTGELFF.

The CDR3 coding sequence is TGTGCCAGCAGCTGGACAGGGGGCAATTCACCCCTCCACTTT. Its protein product is CASSWTGGNSPLHF. This chain joins TRBV5-6 and TRBJ1-6; 11 nucleotides agree with TRBD1. This CDR3 contains 14 residues. Trimming at V came to 3 bases and at J to 7 bases, leaving 0 bases not matched to a gene. Per the germline V gene, CDR1 is SGHDT and CDR2 is YYEEEE.

V and J are TRBV27 and TRBJ2-7; tentatively, D is TRBD1 (5 bases). The CDR3 has 13 amino acids. V dropped 3 bases and J dropped 7 bases, with 13 bases sitting between them. Germline CDR1 and CDR2: MNHEY and SMNVEV (reference sequence). CDR3 DNA sequence: TGTGCCAGCAGTTTGTCCCGGACAAAAGAGCAGTACTTC. Its protein is CASSLSRTKEQYF.